This T cell receptor (beta chain) was observed in a study of blood T cell repertoires in COVID-19. The authors' processing: For nucleated cells, counts were estimated from reference gene primer amplification. The method was immunoSEQ multiplex PCR; TCRdb's version includes in-frame clones alone and lacks a portion of them. V and J calls and clone size come straight from that table; D and trimming were deduced from the DNA. The data show some 300,000 clones, with just over 85% seen just once and about 4% held by the top ten. This clone has only a few counts. The CDR3 contains 12 residues. Trimming took off 4 bases at V and 4 bases at J, with 8 bases between the two ends. The germline CDR1 and CDR2 sequences are SGDLS and YYNGEE.

The TCR originated in a man younger than 45 who had recovered from COVID-19. Sequencing used PBMCs or T cells enriched from blood (not recorded which). J is TRBJ1-1 and V is TRBV9; unclear D gene. The CDR3 sequence is CASSPQITEAFF. CDR3 DNA: TGTGCCAGCAGCCCGCAGATCACTGAAGCTTTCTTT.